One sample yielded the 18 T cell receptor beta chains listed below, sequenced in a study of blood T cell repertoires in COVID-19. Here immunoSEQ multiplex PCR was the method, and the copy in TCRdb shows in-frame clones only, minus some. The sample holds some 48,000 clones, 75% to 85% seen once. The sequenced sample was peripheral blood. These receptors all stem from a human donor with acute or convalescent COVID-19. The donor label of this sample is uncertain.

The chain uses TRBV4-3 and TRBJ2-3, with 7 bases aligning to TRBD1. Germline V gene data show CDR1 as LGHNA and CDR2 as YSLEER. The ends lost 4 bases at V and 2 bases at J; junction bases unmatched: 6. The CDR3 contains 15 residues. CDR3 sequence reads: CASSLTGIATDTQYF. Written as DNA, the CDR3 is TGCGCCAGCAGCCTGACAGGGATAGCCACAGATACGCAGTATTTT.

The chain carries TRBV7-9 and TRBJ2-5; perhaps TRBD1 as D (5 bases). The ends were cut back, 6 bases at V and 2 bases at J, with 10 bases in the middle. This CDR3 comprises 13 residues. The germline V gene has CDR1 SEHNR and CDR2 FQNEAQ (reference sequence). CDR3 nucleotide sequence: TGTGCCAGCAGTCGACGGACACAAGAGACCCAGTACTTC. It codes for CASSRRTQETQYF. The entire variable domain, with the rest obtained from reference TRBV7-9 and TRBJ2-5, is as follows: DTGVSQNPRHKITKRGQNVTFRCDPISEHNRLYWYRQTLGQGPEFLTYFQNEAQLEKSRLLSDRFSAERPKGSFSTLEIQRTEQGDSAMYLCASSRRTQETQYFGPGTRLLVL.

The V call is TRBV27, the J call TRBJ2-1; no definite D call. Trimming removed 5 bases at V and 7 bases at J, with 18 bases between. This CDR3 contains 15 residues. Germline V gene lookup returns CDR1 MNHEY and CDR2 SMNVEV (reference sequence). In DNA form, the CDR3 reads TGTGCCAGCAGTCCCTTGCAGGTCGTGGTAAATGAGCAGTTCTTC. Translating it yields CASSPLQVVVNEQFF.

The chain couples TRBV28 to TRBJ1-5; no clear D gene. The CDR3 totals 13 residues. Germline lookup yields CDR1 MDHEN and CDR2 SYDVKM. V shed 6 bases and J shed 8 bases, with 14 bases lying between them. The CDR3 nucleotides read TGTGCCAGCAGCGGGCTCCCCGGGAAGCCCCAGCATTTT. Translating gives CASSGLPGKPQHF.

The chain recombines TRBV10-3 with TRBJ2-1; TRBD2 aligns across 14 bases. The CDR3 covers 16 residues. V lost 4 bases and J lost 8; bases outside the gene matches: 7. Germline CDR1 is ENHRY and CDR2 is SYGVKD. CDR3 protein: CAISATGLAGDYEQFF. Written as DNA, the CDR3 is TGTGCCATCAGTGCCACGGGACTAGCGGGAGACTATGAGCAGTTCTTC.

This clone came up once. The genes are TRBV18 and TRBJ2-3; TRBD2 matches 14 bases. The CDR3 has 15 residues. Germline CDR1 reads KGHSH; CDR2 reads LQKENI. Losses at the gene ends were 5 bases for V and 6 bases for J; bases not matched to a gene: 4. CDR3 bases: TGTGCCAGCTCAACCGGGACTAGCGGGGGTGATACGCAGTATTTT. It is translated as CASSTGTSGGDTQYF.

The chain recombines TRBV6-1 with TRBJ1-2; possible D gene TRBD1, 5 bases. Germline V CDR1 and CDR2: MNHNS, SASEGT. The V gene lost 3 bases and the J gene lost 8 bases, with 19 bases spanning the gap. The CDR3 contains 15 residues. In DNA form, the CDR3 reads TGTGCCAGCAGTGACCGACAGAATTCCGGTGGAGGCTACACCTTC. This translates into CASSDRQNSGGGYTF.

This clone was seen a handful of times. The chain couples TRBV29-1 to TRBJ1-2; no clear D gene. With 0 bases removed from V and 8 bases from J, the gap between germline ends came to 7 bases. This CDR3 region has 11 residues. Germline CDR1 and CDR2: SQVTM and ANQGSEA. Written as DNA, the CDR3 is TGCAGCGTTGAAGACCCTATCGGCTACACCTTC. It translates to CSVEDPIGYTF.

This clone has just one count. The chain has TRBV19 and TRBJ1-3; D is perhaps TRBD1 (6 bases). CDR1 and CDR2 (germline): LNHDA, SQIVND (reference sequence). The length of the CDR3 is 15 residues. Trimming shortened V by 6 bases and J by 0 bases, and 12 bases separated the two germline ends. Written as DNA, the CDR3 is TGTGCCAGTAGCCGGGACATCGCCTCTGGAAACACCATATATTTT. This sequence encodes CASSRDIASGNTIYF.

This sequence joins TRBV15 and TRBJ1-1, with 9 bases fitting TRBD1. J lost 4 bases, V lost 3 bases, and 6 bases had no gene match. CDR3 length: 15 residues. Germline V gives CDR1 LNHNV, CDR2 YYDKDF (reference sequence). CDR3 amino acids: CATSRGQTGGTEAFF. CDR3 DNA: TGTGCCACCAGCAGGGGACAGACAGGGGGCACTGAAGCTTTCTTT.

The V gene is TRBV7-2, the J gene TRBJ2-1, with TRBD2 matching 9 bases. In germline, CDR1 is SGHTA, CDR2 FQGNSA. The V and J ends lost 5 bases and 9 bases, in that order; junction bases with no gene match: 8. The CDR3 covers 14 residues. The CDR3 spells CASSAGLAGSEQFF. CDR3 bases: TGTGCCAGCAGCGCGGGACTAGCTGGGAGTGAGCAGTTCTTC.

The chain links TRBV27 to TRBJ1-2; D may be TRBD1 (6 bases). Trimming left V 5 bases short and J 7 bases short, with 17 bases between. Germline assignment: CDR1 MNHEY and CDR2 SMNVEV (reference sequence). The CDR3 is 14 amino acids. DNA for the CDR3: TGTGCCAGCAGTCCCTGGGGAGGGGGGGGTGGCTACACCTTC. Its translation is CASSPWGGGGGYTF.

This chain uses TRBV11-2 with TRBJ1-5, with a tentative D call TRBD1 (6 bases). The V end lost 8 bases, the J end lost 2 bases, and 10 bases lay between the germline ends. The germline V gene has CDR1 SGHAT and CDR2 FQNNGV. The CDR3 contains 13 residues. The CDR3 loop reads CASAAGGNQPQHF. CDR3 coding DNA: TGTGCCAGCGCCGCAGGGGGCAATCAGCCCCAGCATTTT. The variable domain in full, with the rest retrieved from reference TRBV11-2 and TRBJ1-5, is EAGVAQSPRYKIIEKRQSVAFWCNPISGHATLYWYQQILGQGPKLLIQFQNNGVVDDSQLPKDRFSAERLKGVDSTLKIQPAKLEDSAVYLCASAAGGNQPQHFGDGTRLSIL.

This clone showed up just a few times. The chain is built from TRBV2 and TRBJ1-2; D unclear. The CDR3 has 13 residues. Between the trimmed V and J ends, which lost 2 bases and 12 bases, there was a span of 16 bases. Germline V CDR1 and CDR2: SNHLY, FYNNEI. The CDR3: CASSEHPNDLDTF. The DNA of the CDR3 is TGTGCCAGCAGTGAACACCCTAACGATCTCGACACCTTC.

The chain recombines TRBV28 with TRBJ2-1; 10 bases are a match to TRBD1. The CDR3 extends over 11 amino acids. Looked up from germline, CDR1 is MDHEN and CDR2 is SYDVKM. The ends lost 5 bases at V and 16 bases at J; junction bases unmatched: 5. The CDR3 DNA is TGTGCCAGCAGTACCGGACAGGGGGATTTCTTC. Residues: CASSTGQGDFF.

This clone has a handful of counts. The rearrangement joins TRBV2 to TRBJ2-3, with 7 bases aligning to TRBD2. Germline V gene lookup returns CDR1 SNHLY and CDR2 FYNNEI. Trimming removed 6 bases from V and 1 base from J; junction bases left unmatched: 7. This CDR3 comprises 15 residues. CDR3 DNA: TGTGCCAGCAGCCCGAGCGGGGTGGGCACAGATACGCAGTATTTT. As protein: CASSPSGVGTDTQYF. The variable domain in full, completed from reference TRBV2 and TRBJ2-3, reads EPEVTQTPSHQVTQMGQEVILRCVPISNHLYFYWYRQILGQKVEFLVSFYNNEISEKSEIFDDQFSVERPDGSNFTLKIRSTKLEDSAMYFCASSPSGVGTDTQYFGPGTRLTVL.

The chain couples TRBV19 to TRBJ2-2; D is perhaps TRBD1 (5 bases). V lost 8 bases to trimming and J lost 1 base, with 11 bases between them. There are 14 residues in the CDR3. Germline V gene data show CDR1 as LNHDA and CDR2 as SQIVND (reference sequence). The CDR3 sequence: CASRLDRNTGELFF. The CDR3 region has the DNA TGTGCCAGTCGACTCGACAGGAACACCGGGGAGCTGTTTTTT.

This chain links TRBV27 with TRBJ1-1, with 7 bases identical to TRBD1. Trimming cost V 7 bases and J 3 bases; bases outside gene matches: 11. Germline-derived CDR1 and CDR2 are MNHEY and SMNVEV (reference sequence). The CDR3 is 15 residues long. CDR3 sequence (DNA): TGTGCCAGCACCCCCGGAACAGGGGAATACACTGAAGCTTTCTTT. Translated: CASTPGTGEYTEAFF.